These 26 T cell receptor beta chains originate from one sample sequenced in a study of shared clonotypes between healthy human individuals. The data were produced by immunoSEQ multiplex PCR, yet TCRdb's version contains in-frame clones alone and is incomplete. The table lists about 700,000 clones, just over 90% of them singletons. CD45RO-negative, CCR7-positively selected cells formed the naive CD8 fraction, excluding terminally differentiated effector memory CD45RA+ cells. Sequenced: naive CD8+ T cells sorted from blood. These receptor sequences come from a man aged 30 to 39 in good health.

V gene TRBV29-1 combines with J gene TRBJ2-7; TRBD2 agrees at 7 bases. The CDR3 is 12 amino acids. The germline gives CDR1 SQVTM, CDR2 ANQGSEA. V was clipped by 4 bases and J by 3 bases; unmatched bases: 3. The CDR3 region has the DNA TGCAGCGTTGGGTCTAGCGGCTACGAGCAGTACTTC. It encodes CSVGSSGYEQYF.

V is TRBV10-2 and J is TRBJ2-5; TRBD2 matches 7 bases. Germline V gene data show CDR1 as WSHSY and CDR2 as SAAADI. The V gene end was trimmed by 8 bases and the J gene end by 1 base; junction bases not matched to a gene: 1. The CDR3 runs 12 residues. CDR3 sequence (DNA): TGCGCCAGCTGGGAGGGCCAAGAGACCCAGTACTTC. Its protein is CASWEGQETQYF.

The chain recombines TRBV7-6 with TRBJ1-4; D is possibly TRBD1 (6 bases). Germline V lookup: CDR1 SGHVS, CDR2 FNYEAQ. There are 14 residues in the CDR3. Trimming took off 4 bases at V and 4 bases at J, with 10 bases between the two ends. DNA of the CDR3: TGTGCCAGCAGCTACGGACAGAATAATGAAAAACTGTTTTTT. Translating gives CASSYGQNNEKLFF.

The chain couples TRBV27 to TRBJ2-1, with D unresolved. V was trimmed by 1 base and J by 8 bases, leaving 9 bases between them. Germline CDR1 is MNHEY and CDR2 is SMNVEV (reference sequence). This CDR3 has 13 amino acids. CDR3 nucleotide sequence: TGTGCCAGCAGTTTATTGGTTAGGGATGAGCAGTTCTTC. This codes for CASSLLVRDEQFF.

The chain uses TRBV7-9 and TRBJ2-7; 16 bases align to TRBD2. This CDR3 has 16 amino acids. The junction had 3 bases not matched to a gene; V was cut back by 5 bases and J by 2 bases. Germline V gene sequence: CDR1 SEHNR, CDR2 FQNEAQ (reference sequence). The CDR3 DNA sequence: TGTGCCAGCAGCCAGGGACTAGCGGGAGGGACCTACGAGCAGTACTTC. It yields the protein CASSQGLAGGTYEQYF.

This clone was seen more than once but under ten times. This chain uses TRBV10-2 with TRBJ1-5, with D possibly TRBD1 on 5 matching bases. Germline-derived CDR1 and CDR2 are WSHSY and SAAADI. This CDR3 has 14 residues. Trimming cost V 5 bases and J 7 bases, with 15 bases left between them. CDR3 loop: CASSMGRILQPQHF. The CDR3 nucleotides are TGCGCCAGCAGTATGGGACGGATCCTACAGCCCCAGCATTTT.

The chain carries TRBV10-1 and TRBJ2-1; no definite D call. Trimming shortened V by 2 bases and J by 6 bases, and 8 bases separated the two germline ends. The CDR3 totals 13 residues. Per germline, CDR1 WNHNN and CDR2 SYGVQD (reference sequence). CDR3 bases: TGCGCCAGCAGTGAGATCCCAGGCAATGAGCAGTTCTTC. Protein product: CASSEIPGNEQFF.

This rearrangement joins TRBV30 to TRBJ2-1; 10 bases are shared with TRBD1. V trimming: 2 bases; J trimming: 7 bases; junction bases outside the gene matches: 5. Per germline, CDR1 GTSNPN and CDR2 SVGIG (reference sequence). The CDR3 totals 14 residues. The CDR3, as DNA: TGTGCCTGGAGTTCCGGGGACAGGGGTAATGAGCAGTTCTTC. This codes for CAWSSGDRGNEQFF.

The CDR3 spells CSVVPDTQYF. CDR3 nucleotide sequence: TGCAGCGTCGTCCCGGATACGCAGTATTTT. The chain carries TRBV29-1 and TRBJ2-3, with D hard to call. CDR1 SQVTM and CDR2 ANQGSEA come from the germline V gene. V gave up 6 bases and J gave up 6 bases, with 7 bases separating them. This CDR3 is 10 amino acids long.

The genes are TRBV13 and TRBJ1-1; a possible D gene is TRBD1 (5 bases). CDR1 and CDR2 (germline): PRHDT, FYEKMQ (reference sequence). The CDR3 extends over 14 amino acids. Trimming left V 1 base short and J 5 bases short, with 11 bases between. CDR3 residues: CASSLAGGRTEAFF. CDR3 nucleotide sequence: TGTGCCAGCAGCTTAGCGGGGGGTCGGACTGAAGCTTTCTTT.

The V and J genes are TRBV6-5 and TRBJ2-5; 11 bases are shared with TRBD2. This CDR3 contains 15 residues. V lost 5 bases and J lost 3; bases outside the gene matches: 5. CDR1 is MNHEY, CDR2 SVGAGI, per germline. Written as DNA, the CDR3 is TGTGCCAGCAGTGGGCCGGGACTAGCGGAAGAGACCCAGTACTTC. Protein sequence: CASSGPGLAEETQYF.

The CDR3 DNA sequence: TGCAGCGTTGATCGTCGGCGGATAAACACTGAAGCTTTCTTT. Translated, it gives CSVDRRRINTEAFF. The chain has TRBV29-1 and TRBJ1-1; unclear D gene. V was cut by 3 bases and J by 2 bases, with 13 bases left in between. The CDR3 contains 14 residues. Germline-derived CDR1 and CDR2 are SQVTM and ANQGSEA. Together with reference TRBV29-1 and TRBJ1-1, the CDR3 gives the full variable domain: SAVISQKPSRDICQRGTSLTIQCQVDSQVTMMFWYRQQPGQSLTLIATANQGSEATYESGFVIDKFPISRPNLTFSTLTVSNMSPEDSSIYLCSVDRRRINTEAFFGQGTRLTVV.

CDR3 residues: CASSSGLAGVSYYEQYF. In nucleotides, the CDR3 is TGTGCCAGCAGCTCGGGACTAGCGGGAGTCTCATACTACGAGCAGTACTTC. The rearrangement uses TRBV7-9 and TRBJ2-7; 14 nucleotides line up with TRBD2. The CDR3 loop spans 17 amino acids. Trimming cost V 4 bases and J 3 bases; bases outside gene matches: 8. Germline V gives CDR1 SEHNR, CDR2 FQNEAQ (reference sequence). Based on the CDR3 plus reference TRBV7-9 and TRBJ2-7, the full variable domain is DTGVSQNPRHKITKRGQNVTFRCDPISEHNRLYWYRQTLGQGPEFLTYFQNEAQLEKSRLLSDRFSAERPKGSFSTLEIQRTEQGDSAMYLCASSSGLAGVSYYEQYFGPGTRLTVT.

The V gene is TRBV28, the J gene TRBJ2-1, with D maybe TRBD1 (6 bases). CDR3 length equals 13 residues. Trimming stripped 6 bases from V and 4 bases from J, with 10 bases between. Looked up from germline, CDR1 is MDHEN and CDR2 is SYDVKM. CDR3 sequence reads: CASSLGAYNEQFF. The DNA of the CDR3 is TGTGCCAGCAGCCTGGGGGCGTACAATGAGCAGTTCTTC.

This clone showed up just once. The chain joins TRBV5-6 to TRBJ2-7; 11 nucleotides align to TRBD2. Germline assignment: CDR1 SGHDT and CDR2 YYEEEE. Trimming removed 6 bases from V and 3 bases from J; junction bases left unmatched: 2. The CDR3 has 13 residues. CDR3 nucleotide sequence: TGTGCCAGCACCGGACTAGCGGGCTACGAGCAGTACTTC. This gives the protein CASTGLAGYEQYF.

This clone was picked up a small number of times. The chain carries TRBV7-9 and TRBJ1-5; tentative D call: TRBD1 (6 bases). The CDR3 sequence is 15 residues long. V lost 5 bases and J lost 1, with 12 bases in between. Germline CDR1 SEHNR, CDR2 FQNEAQ (reference sequence). The chain's CDR3 is CASSPSGGSNQPQHF. CDR3 DNA sequence: TGTGCCAGCAGCCCGTCGGGGGGCAGCAATCAGCCCCAGCATTTT.

This CDR3 is CASSEDSGTNEKLFF. The CDR3 DNA follows: TGTGCCAGCAGTGAAGACAGTGGAACTAATGAAAAACTGTTTTTT. The chain links TRBV6-1 to TRBJ1-4; the D is unclear. The CDR3 has 15 residues. Trimming took 1 base from V and 1 from J, leaving 7 bases between them. Germline V gives CDR1 MNHNS, CDR2 SASEGT.

The chain has TRBV5-1 and TRBJ2-7; D is uncertain. Per the germline V gene, CDR1 is SGHRS and CDR2 is YFSETQ. The CDR3 is made up of 14 amino acids. V shed 0 bases and J shed 2 bases, with 9 bases lying between them. The CDR3 region is CASSLAVGTYEQYF. CDR3 DNA: TGCGCCAGCAGCTTGGCCGTGGGAACCTACGAGCAGTACTTC.

The rearrangement links TRBV28 to TRBJ1-4; D ambiguous. Germline values: CDR1 MDHEN, CDR2 SYDVKM. Trimming removed 2 bases from V and 3 bases from J, with 7 bases in between. The CDR3 spans 14 residues. CDR3 sequence reads: CASSLPPSNEKLFF. DNA of the CDR3: TGTGCCAGCAGTTTACCCCCCTCTAATGAAAAACTGTTTTTT.

The chain links TRBV7-9 to TRBJ2-1; no clear D gene. The CDR3 length is 14 residues. V was pared by 2 bases and J by 8 bases, with 13 bases between. Germline assignment: CDR1 SEHNR and CDR2 FQNEAQ (reference sequence). CDR3: CASSLRSRVDEQFF. CDR3 bases: TGTGCCAGCAGCTTAAGGTCCCGAGTCGATGAGCAGTTCTTC.

The chain employs TRBV4-3 and TRBJ1-1; 7 nucleotides match TRBD1. The CDR3 extends over 15 amino acids. V lost 1 base and J lost 4; bases outside the gene matches: 6. Germline assignment: CDR1 LGHNA and CDR2 YSLEER. The CDR3 bases are TGCGCCAGCAGCCAAGGACAGGGAAGGACCACTGAAGCTTTCTTT. It translates to CASSQGQGRTTEAFF.

This rearrangement joins TRBV19 to TRBJ1-3; D may be TRBD1 (5 bases). Germline V CDR1 and CDR2: LNHDA, SQIVND (reference sequence). This CDR3 is 15 amino acids long. Trimming took off 3 bases at V and 4 bases at J, with 13 bases between the two ends. CDR3 nucleotides: TGTGCCAGTAGTATTCAGGGACCGGCCGGAAACACCATATATTTT. Translation: CASSIQGPAGNTIYF.

The V gene is TRBV28, the J gene TRBJ1-2, with 8 bases identical to TRBD1. This CDR3 contains 15 residues. In germline, CDR1 is MDHEN, CDR2 SYDVKM. Trimming cost V 5 bases and J 5 bases; bases outside gene matches: 10. The CDR3 spells CASSLAGGAFYGYTF. CDR3 DNA sequence: TGTGCCAGCAGTCTGGCAGGGGGCGCATTTTATGGCTACACCTTC.

The chain joins TRBV7-8 to TRBJ2-1; D call uncertain. The CDR3 has 14 residues. With 2 bases removed from V and 7 bases from J, the gap between germline ends came to 12 bases. Germline V gives CDR1 SGHVS, CDR2 FQNEAQ. DNA of the CDR3: TGTGCCAGCAGCTTAACCGGCGACGGGAATGAGCAGTTCTTC. Protein sequence: CASSLTGDGNEQFF.

This clone was counted once. The chain combines TRBV30 with TRBJ2-5; a possible D gene is TRBD2 (5 bases). CDR3 length: 13 residues. The V gene lost 2 bases and the J gene lost 7 bases, with 14 bases spanning the gap. Germline CDR1 GTSNPN, CDR2 SVGIG (reference sequence). The CDR3 sequence is CAWSSSNGGTQYF. For the CDR3, the DNA is TGTGCCTGGAGTTCTAGTAACGGAGGGACCCAGTACTTC.

The DNA of the CDR3 is TGTGCCAGTAGTAGCCCCAGCAATGAGCAGTTCTTC. This encodes CASSSPSNEQFF. The chain employs TRBV19 and TRBJ2-1; no clear D. V lost 4 bases, J lost 6 bases, and 7 bases lay in between. The V gene's germline CDR1 is LNHDA and CDR2 SQIVND (reference sequence). This CDR3 contains 12 residues.